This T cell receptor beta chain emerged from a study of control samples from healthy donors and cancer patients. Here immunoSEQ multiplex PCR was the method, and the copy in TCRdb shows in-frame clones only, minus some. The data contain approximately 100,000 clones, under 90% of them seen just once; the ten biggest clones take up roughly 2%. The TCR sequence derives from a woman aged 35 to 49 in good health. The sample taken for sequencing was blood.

The CDR3 bases are TGTGCCAGCAGTCTCCAACTGTCCGCTGAAGCTTTCTTT. Amino acid sequence: CASSLQLSAEAFF. V usage is TRBV12-3 or TRBV12-4 and J usage is TRBJ1-1; D is uncertain. V dropped 5 bases and J dropped 6 bases, with 13 bases sitting between them. The CDR3 covers 13 residues.